A single sample is the source of the 10 T cell receptor beta chains below, sequenced in a study of Ad26.COV2.S vaccination and SARS-CoV-2 variants. Described treatment: roughly 20 received Ad26.COV2.S at low or high dose, single or two shots; about 5 received placebo; per-sample allocation not given. The samples were gathered on day 63 after the first injection of vaccine or placebo. The method was immunoSEQ multiplex PCR; TCRdb's version includes in-frame clones alone and lacks a portion of them. The sample has a few hundred thousand clones, 80% to 90% seen once; the top ten hold 3.4%. Sample: peripheral blood, taken in a trial of Ad26.COV2.S vaccine versus placebo. Receptors were obtained from a person between 18 and 60 years old who received the Ad26.COV2.S COVID-19 vaccine or a placebo.

This clone was detected only once. The chain's CDR3 is CASSPRDRRISEQFF. CDR3 nucleotide sequence: TGTGCCAGCAGCCCCCGGGATAGAAGGATCTCTGAGCAGTTCTTC. The chain employs TRBV3-1 (or the pseudogene TRBV3-2) and TRBJ2-1, with a tentative D call TRBD2 (5 bases). Per the germline V gene, CDR1 is LGHDT and CDR2 is YNNKEL (reference sequence). The CDR3 consists of 15 residues. Trimming took 4 bases from V and 9 from J, leaving 19 bases between them.

The chain couples TRBV5-1 to TRBJ1-6, with 10 positions matching TRBD1. Trimming at V came to 3 bases and at J to 7 bases, leaving 4 bases not matched to a gene. Germline lookup yields CDR1 SGHRS and CDR2 YFSETQ. This CDR3 comprises 15 residues. The CDR3 region is CASSSRDRGNSPLHF. The CDR3, as DNA: TGCGCCAGCAGCTCCCGGGACAGGGGAAATTCACCCCTCCACTTT.

V and J are TRBV10-3 and TRBJ1-1, with 7 positions matching TRBD1. This CDR3 is 12 amino acids long. Germline CDR1 is ENHRY and CDR2 is SYGVKD. Trimming removed 4 bases from V and 5 bases from J; junction bases left unmatched: 1. CDR3 bases: TGTGCCATCAGTGCGGGACAGACTGAAGCTTTCTTT. Translation: CAISAGQTEAFF.

The sample holds one count of this clone. This chain uses TRBV15 with TRBJ2-2; D is ambiguous. Per the germline V gene, CDR1 is LNHNV and CDR2 is YYDKDF (reference sequence). The CDR3 loop spans 18 amino acids. The germline V and J ends were trimmed by 0 bases and 0 bases, with 14 bases remaining between them. The CDR3 coding sequence is TGTGCCACCAGCAGAGATCTCGGCCAGATGACGAACACCGGGGAGCTGTTTTTT. It specifies CATSRDLGQMTNTGELFF.

J is TRBJ1-5 and V is TRBV4-1; D gene ambiguous. The CDR3 has 16 residues. Trimming pared 0 bases from V and 1 base from J, leaving 10 bases between. CDR1 MGHRA and CDR2 YSYEKL come from the germline V gene. As DNA, the CDR3 is TGCGCCAGCAGCCAAGAAGGCGGCAGAAGCAATCAGCCCCAGCATTTT. It specifies CASSQEGGRSNQPQHF.

The gene calls are TRBV7-2 and TRBJ2-5; D remains unclear. The CDR3 length is 13 residues. Germline CDR1 reads SGHTA; CDR2 reads FQGNSA. Trimming left V 0 bases short and J 5 bases short, with 7 bases between. The CDR3 here is CASSLAPRETQYF. DNA of the CDR3: TGTGCCAGCAGCTTAGCGCCGAGGGAGACCCAGTACTTC.

V gene TRBV7-2 combines with J gene TRBJ1-2; possibly TRBD1 for D (5 bases). The CDR3 runs to 13 residues. Germline V gene sequence: CDR1 SGHTA, CDR2 FQGNSA. Trimming took off 5 bases at V and 7 bases at J, with 14 bases between the two ends. The CDR3 DNA reads TGTGCCAGCAGCCTGACAGTGTCGGGTGGCTACACCTTC. Its translation is CASSLTVSGGYTF.

The J gene is TRBJ2-7, the V gene TRBV3-1 (or the pseudogene TRBV3-2); 12 nucleotides align to TRBD2. The V gene end was trimmed by 4 bases and the J gene end by 7 bases; junction bases not matched to a gene: 2. CDR3 size: 13 residues. Germline V CDR1 and CDR2: LGHDT, YNNKEL (reference sequence). CDR3 protein: CASSRLAGEEQYF. CDR3 DNA: TGTGCCAGCAGCCGACTAGCGGGGGAAGAGCAGTACTTC.

The V and J genes are TRBV19 and TRBJ1-2; D might be TRBD1 (6 bases). From germline, CDR1 is LNHDA and CDR2 SQIVND (reference sequence). There are 14 residues in the CDR3. The germline V and J ends were trimmed by 10 bases and 2 bases, with 17 bases remaining between them. CDR3 bases: TGTGCCACTAGGGGGGCCACCTCAAACTATGGCTACACCTTC. This encodes CATRGATSNYGYTF.

This chain links TRBV12-3 or TRBV12-4 with TRBJ1-2, with D hard to call. The CDR3 totals 12 residues. Trimming shortened V by 5 bases and J by 6 bases, and 10 bases separated the two germline ends. CDR3 bases: TGTGCCAGCAGTCAAGGACTAGATGGCTACACCTTC. Its protein product is CASSQGLDGYTF.